This T cell receptor (beta chain) comes out of a study of monozygotic twins with cystic fibrosis. Study-wide points: In 13 of 16 pairs, V gene usage was closest to the co-twin's.

V was trimmed by 2 bases and J by 4 bases, leaving 5 bases between them. Germline CDR1 and CDR2: WSHSY and SAAADI. The CDR3 runs to 12 residues. Profiled with immunoSEQ multiplex PCR; TCRdb holds only in-frame clones, not every one. The repertoire holds some 35,000 clones, with over 60% as singletons. Remarks on this clone: Its antigen remains unidentified.

The origin of this receptor is a girl under 18 with cystic fibrosis. The genes are TRBV10-2 and TRBJ2-5; D remains ambiguous. Sequenced sample: blood. The CDR3 loop reads CASSEDGETQYF. The CDR3 region has the DNA TGCGCCAGCAGTGAGGACGGAGAGACCCAGTACTTC.